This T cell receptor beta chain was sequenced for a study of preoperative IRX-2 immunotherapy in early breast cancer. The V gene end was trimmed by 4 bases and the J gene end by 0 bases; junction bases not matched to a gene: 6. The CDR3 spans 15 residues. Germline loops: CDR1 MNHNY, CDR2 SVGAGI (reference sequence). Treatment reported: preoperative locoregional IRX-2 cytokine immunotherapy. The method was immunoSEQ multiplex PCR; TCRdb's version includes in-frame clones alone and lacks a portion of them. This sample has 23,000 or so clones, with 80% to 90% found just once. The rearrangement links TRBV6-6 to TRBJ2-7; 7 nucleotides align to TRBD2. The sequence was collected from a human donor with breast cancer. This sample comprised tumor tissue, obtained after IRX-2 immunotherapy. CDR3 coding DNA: TGTGCCAGCAGTTCGATAGCGGGTACCTCCTACGAGCAGTACTTC. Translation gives CASSSIAGTSYEQYF.